This TCR beta chain originates from a study of shared clonotypes between healthy human individuals (dated by TCRdb to 2018 to 2021). In the study overall: The cohort included three men and a couple of women between 18 and 49 years of age. For each donor, three plates each were used for CD4 naive and CD4 memory, two plates were used for CD8 naive, and one plate was used for CD8 memory. To estimate repertoire size and how much clonotypes are shared between individuals, the study performed deep sequencing of blood TCR repertoires from a handful of healthy adults. Libraries were prepared and TCR repertoires were sequenced by different laboratories using diverse techniques, in order to increase sequencing depth and limit assay-specific biases. Each donor's leukapheresis produced roughly between roughly 0.85 and 10 billion PBMCs. General conclusions and limits of the study: When several donors were compared, the shared fraction of clonotypes was about 5.4% for naive CD4, more than 3% for naive CD8, 2% to 2.5% for memory CD4, and around 0.37% for memory CD8. Naive subsets generally had larger estimated clonotype richness than memory subsets. Compared with non-shared clonotypes, clonotypes shared by all four sorted-subset donors had higher generation probabilities. Pairwise subsampling led to the expectation that sequencing depth would affect the degree of clonotype sharing among donors. Sampling was restricted to blood, and TCR repertoires in tissues likely differ from the TCR repertoires found in blood. The genetic and exposure-history diversity represented was limited by the small number of donors. Incomplete sequencing was indicated by rarefaction of sorted-subset datasets, despite the large sequencing depth.

CD8 naive samples were obtained by positive selection for CCR7 among CD45RO-negative cells, yielding a CD45RA+CCR7+ population from which TemRA cells were excluded. Donors were healthy HIV-negative adults with no recently reported acute infections or vaccinations. Every donor was a Caucasian adult residing in Nashville, Tennessee, USA. After blood collection by leukapheresis, PBMCs were isolated using Ficoll-Histopaque density gradient centrifugation and then cryopreserved in the vapor phase of liquid nitrogen. Purity and quantity of every magnetically sorted T cell population were checked by analytical flow cytometry. Genomic DNA was isolated from every sorted fraction and measured by UV absorbance on a Nanodrop 2000c. Using the deep immunoSEQ assay, TCR CDR3 regions were amplified from genomic DNA by multiplex PCR. Genomic DNA extracted from each cell subset was distributed evenly over all wells of several immunoSEQ 96-well plates, and each plate served as one replicate. For sorted subsets, roughly 200 ng of genomic DNA, equivalent to some 30,000 T cell genomes, went into each replicate PCR. Purified libraries were measured with a Qubit 3.0 fluorometer, size-checked on a Bioanalyzer 2100, and measured again with the KAPA Library Quantification kit. Every immunoSEQ 96-well plate was sequenced on a dedicated single-read 150-cycle Illumina NextSeq 550 flow cell. Per the original workflow: Because only junctional sequences without quality scores were contained in the immunoSEQ output, filtering matching that applied to full-length reads could not be performed. To assign V/J genes and CDR3, sequences were annotated against IMGT germline references using PyIR, a Python wrapper for IgBLAST v1.9. Any read was removed if the V/J assignment was weak (E-value above 1e-6), the CDR3 was missing, or the read contained stop codons, out-of-frame junctions, or ambiguous translated residues. V3J clonotypes were defined by identical inferred V gene, J gene, and CDR3 amino acid sequence. The percentage overlap between two repertoires was calculated by dividing the number of shared unique clonotypes by the size of the smaller repertoire. Repertoire richness was assessed with RTK rarefaction, the Chao1 estimator, and Recon v2.1 estimates of unobserved clonotypes. Generation probabilities were computed with OLGA for all TCRbeta clonotypes obtained by the gDNA method from several donors. TCRdb re-hosts the immuneACCESS table, in-frame sequences only. Its copies lack some clones; in the studies checked, an unresolved V gene accounts for under half of them, and the cause for the rest is not known. V and J calls and clone size come straight from that table; D and trimming were deduced from the DNA. This sample is represented by hundreds of thousands of clones; roughly 98% of them were singletons. The biggest ten clones account for approximately 0.3% of the sample.

This clone was recorded once. The clone's antigen remains unknown. No much larger clone is present one base from it, and per-base qualities are unavailable. Here V drops 3 bases and J drops 7 bases, and the junction holds 6 bases not matched to any gene. The CDR3 has 15 amino acids, counting the end cysteine and phenylalanine. Only the CDR3 part of the read is kept: 45 bases, read in frame from the first base. Based on the germline V gene, the CDR1 and CDR2 sequences are MDHEN and SYDVKM. The rearranged segments are TRBV28 and TRBJ2-2, with 9 bases matching TRBD1. This TCR derives from a man under 40 in good health. Sequenced material: naive CD8+ T cells sorted from blood. The cell subset or site label on this specimen signifies: CD45RA+CCR7+. DNA sequence: TGTGCCAGCAGTTTTCGAGACAGGGGGAGCGGGGAGCTGTTTTTT. Translated, it reads CASSFRDRGSGELFF.